One sample yielded the 24 T cell receptor beta chains listed below, sequenced in a study of blood T cell repertoires in COVID-19. Here immunoSEQ multiplex PCR was the method, and the copy in TCRdb shows in-frame clones only, minus some. The sample contains about 330,000 clones, 70% to 90% of which appear only once. What was sequenced was PBMCs or T cells enriched from blood (not recorded which). These receptors were taken from a woman aged 30 to 39 who had recovered from COVID-19.

The V and J genes are TRBV5-1 and TRBJ1-3; 8 nucleotides match TRBD1. CDR1 is SGHRS, CDR2 YFSETQ, per germline. This CDR3 comprises 18 residues. Unmatched junction bases numbered 14, after V lost 4 bases and J lost 2 bases. This CDR3 reads CASSRDFGGTGPGNTIYF. The DNA of the CDR3 is TGCGCCAGCAGCCGAGATTTTGGAGGGACAGGTCCTGGAAACACCATATATTTT.

This chain joins TRBV6-5 and TRBJ1-5; D is possibly TRBD1 (5 bases). Germline assignment: CDR1 MNHEY and CDR2 SVGAGI. CDR3 length equals 13 residues. V was pared by 8 bases and J by 3 bases, with 11 bases between. The CDR3 sequence is CASSDTNNQPQHF. In DNA, the CDR3 is TGTGCCAGCTCGGACACGAACAATCAGCCCCAGCATTTT.

In its sample, this clone was seen once. The rearrangement links TRBV27 to TRBJ2-5, with 8 bases lining up with TRBD1. The CDR3 consists of 14 residues. Germline-derived CDR1 and CDR2 are MNHEY and SMNVEV (reference sequence). With 3 bases clipped from V and 4 bases from J, the junction kept 4 bases outside the gene matches. DNA of the CDR3: TGTGCCAGCAGTTTTACAGGGGGAGGAGAGACCCAGTACTTC. As protein: CASSFTGGGETQYF.

The CDR3 DNA reads as TGTGCCAGCAGTATGTACCGCGTTAGCAATCAGCCCCAGCATTTT. Protein product: CASSMYRVSNQPQHF. The chain combines TRBV28 with TRBJ1-5; D gene ambiguous. This CDR3 has 15 amino acids. Per germline, CDR1 MDHEN and CDR2 SYDVKM. V was shortened by 5 bases and J by 0 bases, with 11 bases between the two germline ends.

This rearrangement joins TRBV3-1 (or the pseudogene TRBV3-2) to TRBJ1-6; D is uncertain. V was shortened by 1 base and J by 5 bases, with 12 bases between the two germline ends. The germline V gene has CDR1 LGHDT and CDR2 YNNKEL (reference sequence). The CDR3 length is 16 residues. The CDR3 here is CASSQVLRLDNSPLHF. As DNA, the CDR3 is TGTGCCAGCAGCCAAGTCCTGAGACTCGATAATTCACCCCTCCACTTT.

The chain uses TRBV4-3 and TRBJ1-4; D is undetermined. This CDR3 contains 14 residues. Germline lookup yields CDR1 LGHNA and CDR2 YSLEER. V dropped 0 bases and J dropped 7 bases, with 9 bases sitting between them. The CDR3 is CASSQEQRGEKLFF. DNA of the CDR3: TGCGCCAGCAGCCAAGAACAGCGGGGTGAAAAACTGTTTTTT.

The chain carries TRBV6-5 and TRBJ1-6; D perhaps matches TRBD1 (5 bases). The CDR3 extends over 16 amino acids. CDR1 and CDR2 from the germline V gene are MNHEY and SVGAGI. V was pared by 0 bases and J by 4 bases, with 10 bases between. The CDR3 DNA follows: TGTGCCAGCAGTTACTCGGCGCACAGGTATAATTCACCCCTCCACTTT. Encoded protein: CASSYSAHRYNSPLHF.

J is TRBJ2-7 and V is TRBV5-1, with 9 positions matching TRBD1. The CDR3 is 15 amino acids. Germline CDR1 SGHRS, CDR2 YFSETQ. The junction had 11 bases not matched to a gene; V was cut back by 6 bases and J by 4 bases. The CDR3 nucleotides are TGCGCCAGCAATCTGGGACAGGGAGGAAGGTACGAGCAGTACTTC. Translation gives CASNLGQGGRYEQYF. Filled out from reference TRBV5-1 and TRBJ2-7, the complete variable domain reads KAGVTQTPRYLIKTRGQQVTLSCSPISGHRSVSWYQQTPGQGLQFLFEYFSETQRNKGNFPGRFSGRQFSNSRSEMNVSTLELGDSALYLCASNLGQGGRYEQYFGPGTRLTVT.

This clone has more than one count but fewer than ten. J is TRBJ2-5 and V is TRBV2; a weak D match, TRBD1 (5 bases). The germline V gene encodes CDR1 SNHLY and CDR2 FYNNEI. Trimming shortened V by 9 bases and J by 3 bases, and 11 bases separated the two germline ends. The length of the CDR3 is 12 residues. The CDR3 spells CASVGLKETQYF. The CDR3 nucleotides read TGTGCCAGTGTGGGGCTCAAAGAGACCCAGTACTTC.

The chain recombines TRBV27 with TRBJ2-1; D is ambiguous. This CDR3 has 14 amino acids. Trimming removed 5 bases from V and 0 bases from J, with 8 bases in between. Germline CDR1 is MNHEY and CDR2 is SMNVEV (reference sequence). The CDR3 region has the DNA TGTGCCAGCAGTCTGTATCGCTCCTACAATGAGCAGTTCTTC. Protein product: CASSLYRSYNEQFF.

V and J are TRBV19 and TRBJ1-5, with D possibly TRBD1 on 5 matching bases. Trimming left V 7 bases short and J 6 bases short, with 19 bases between. Per germline, CDR1 LNHDA and CDR2 SQIVND (reference sequence). There are 15 residues in the CDR3. CDR3 region: CASKEVWGEGQPQHF. Here the CDR3 DNA reads TGTGCCAGTAAAGAGGTTTGGGGGGAGGGTCAGCCCCAGCATTTT.

The chain couples TRBV3-1 (or the pseudogene TRBV3-2) to TRBJ1-5; D ambiguous. Trimming left V 0 bases short and J 3 bases short, with 9 bases between. Germline CDR1 is LGHDT and CDR2 is YNNKEL (reference sequence). The CDR3 sequence is 15 residues long. CDR3 region: CASSQDIQSNQPQHF. DNA of the CDR3: TGTGCCAGCAGCCAAGATATACAGTCCAATCAGCCCCAGCATTTT.

This sequence joins TRBV7-7 and TRBJ2-2; TRBD2 matches at 10 bases. CDR3 length: 17 residues. Germline V gene data show CDR1 as SSHAT and CDR2 as FNYEAQ (reference sequence). V shed 5 bases and J 0 bases; nucleotides not matched to a gene: 6. The CDR3 DNA follows: TGTGCCAGCAGCGATACTAGCGGGGTCGCGAACACCGGGGAGCTGTTTTTT. The encoded protein is CASSDTSGVANTGELFF.

This rearrangement joins TRBV6-1 to TRBJ1-1; D gene uncertain. With 3 bases removed from V and 4 bases from J, the gap between germline ends came to 12 bases. Germline V gene sequence: CDR1 MNHNS, CDR2 SASEGT. CDR3 length equals 14 residues. This CDR3 is CASSDLGGGTEAFF. CDR3 bases: TGTGCCAGCAGTGATTTGGGAGGAGGCACTGAAGCTTTCTTT.

This rearrangement joins TRBV29-1 to TRBJ1-5, with a possible D match to TRBD1 (5 bases). The ends were cut back, 4 bases at V and 7 bases at J, with 14 bases in the middle. CDR1 and CDR2 (germline): SQVTM, ANQGSEA. This CDR3 is 13 amino acids long. The CDR3 here is CSVGSGYNQPQHF. The CDR3 coding sequence is TGCAGCGTTGGTTCAGGGTACAACCAGCCCCAGCATTTT.

This clone was counted once. The chain employs TRBV28 and TRBJ2-3; D is unclear. V lost 3 bases and J 1 base, leaving 5 bases between the germline ends. CDR1 is MDHEN and CDR2 is SYDVKM in the germline V gene. This CDR3 is 13 amino acids long. CDR3 in amino acids: CASSFPGTDTQYF. In nucleotides, the CDR3 is TGTGCCAGCAGTTTTCCGGGCACAGATACGCAGTATTTT.

The chain has TRBV7-2 and TRBJ1-1; D not resolved. Trimming removed 3 bases at V and 4 bases at J, with 15 bases between. The CDR3 sequence is 15 residues long. Germline CDR1 reads SGHTA; CDR2 reads FQGNSA. The CDR3 reads CASSFDGWAGTEAFF. CDR3 sequence (DNA): TGTGCCAGCAGCTTTGACGGGTGGGCGGGCACTGAAGCTTTCTTT.

V is TRBV4-3 and J is TRBJ2-4; TRBD1 agrees at 7 bases. V trimming: 6 bases; J trimming: 4 bases; junction bases outside the gene matches: 12. From germline, CDR1 is LGHNA and CDR2 YSLEER. The CDR3 sequence is 16 residues long. CDR3 bases: TGCGCCAGCAGTCGAAACAGGGGATGGGAAAAAAACATTCAGTACTTC. It specifies CASSRNRGWEKNIQYF.

The chain couples TRBV2 to TRBJ1-1; the match to TRBD1 covers 7 bases. From germline, CDR1 is SNHLY and CDR2 FYNNEI. CDR3 length equals 14 residues. J lost 1 base, V lost 6 bases, and 5 bases had no gene match. CDR3 sequence reads: CASRGDRENTEAFF. The CDR3 DNA reads TGTGCCAGCAGAGGTGACAGGGAGAACACTGAAGCTTTCTTT.

V usage is TRBV15 and J usage is TRBJ2-1, with 12 bases that match TRBD2. V lost 3 bases, J lost 1 base, and 4 bases stayed unmatched. The germline gives CDR1 LNHNV, CDR2 YYDKDF (reference sequence). This CDR3 has 17 residues. Written as DNA, the CDR3 is TGTGCCACCAGCAGGGAGGGGACTAGCGGGTCCTACAATGAGCAGTTCTTC. Its protein product is CATSREGTSGSYNEQFF. The whole variable domain, remainder taken from reference TRBV15 and TRBJ2-1, is DAMVIQNPRYQVTQFGKPVTLSCSQTLNHNVMYWYQQKSSQAPKLLFHYYDKDFNNEADTPDNFQSRRPNTSFCFLDIRSPGLGDTAMYLCATSREGTSGSYNEQFFGPGTRLTVL.

This clone was counted only a few times. The J gene is TRBJ1-1, the V gene TRBV24-1; the match to TRBD1 covers 9 bases. The trim removed 5 bases at V and 2 bases at J, leaving 5 bases unmatched. The CDR3 spans 15 residues. Germline assignment: CDR1 KGHDR and CDR2 SFDVKD. The CDR3 coding sequence is TGTGCCACCAGTGCCTCCACAGGGGGCAACACTGAAGCTTTCTTT. Its protein is CATSASTGGNTEAFF.

CDR3 coding DNA: TGTGCCACCAGCAGAGATAGGCGGAGGGCCGGGGAGCTGTTTTTT. This encodes CATSRDRRRAGELFF. The chain recombines TRBV15 with TRBJ2-2; D is possibly TRBD2 (6 bases). Trimming cost V 0 bases and J 6 bases, with 11 bases left between them. Germline V gene lookup returns CDR1 LNHNV and CDR2 YYDKDF (reference sequence). This CDR3 has 15 amino acids.

This rearrangement joins TRBV7-2 to TRBJ1-6, with 7 bases identical to TRBD1. With 2 bases clipped from V and 7 bases from J, the junction kept 2 bases outside the gene matches. This CDR3 has 14 amino acids. The germline gives CDR1 SGHTA, CDR2 FQGNSA. This CDR3 reads CASSLKGQNSPLHF. The CDR3 DNA sequence: TGTGCCAGCAGCTTAAAGGGACAGAATTCACCCCTCCACTTT.

This clone has a handful of counts. The J gene is TRBJ1-3, the V gene TRBV18, with D uncertain. The CDR3 totals 15 residues. CDR1 is KGHSH, CDR2 LQKENI, per germline. Trimming took off 0 bases at V and 4 bases at J, with 10 bases between the two ends. The CDR3: CASSPPINSGNTIYF. DNA of the CDR3: TGTGCCAGCTCACCACCAATTAACAGCGGAAACACCATATATTTT.